The 7 T cell receptor beta chains in this list originate from one sample, sequenced in a study of identical twins. TCRdb processed the 5' RACE reads anew with MiXCR; each CDR3 protein has one entry. There are just under 650,000 distinct CDR3 sequences in the sample; roughly 7.2% occur only once, and 1.5% to 2% lies in the top ten. The data also belong to a second study, concerning yellow fever vaccine responses in identical twins.

The sequenced sample consisted of PBMCs. All receptors derive from a woman aged 18 to 35 in good health.

The chain couples TRBV15 to TRBJ2-6; maybe TRBD2 (5 bases). The germline V gene has CDR1 LNHNV and CDR2 YYDKDF (reference sequence). With 5 bases removed from V and 8 bases from J, the gap between germline ends came to 19 bases. The CDR3 length is 16 residues. CDR3 nucleotide sequence: TGTGCCACCAGCCGCGCCCGTAGTCGGGAAACCAACGTCCTGACTTTC. It specifies CATSRARSRETNVLTF.

This chain connects TRBV7-6 to TRBJ2-7; D is unclear. Trimming removed 0 bases from V and 6 bases from J, with 15 bases in between. The germline V gene encodes CDR1 SGHVS and CDR2 FNYEAQ. This CDR3 region has 15 residues. The CDR3 coding sequence is TGTGCCAGCAGCTTAGCCTCTGGAGTTCAGAGCGAGCAGTACTTC. Translating it yields CASSLASGVQSEQYF.

This clonotype was counted many times. The rearrangement uses TRBV3-1 and TRBJ2-1, with D unclear. V lost 2 bases and J 0 bases, leaving 8 bases between the germline ends. Germline values: CDR1 LGHDT, CDR2 YNNKEL (reference sequence). CDR3 size: 15 residues. The CDR3 is CASSQFSSSYNEQFF. CDR3 sequence (DNA): TGTGCCAGCAGCCAATTTAGTAGCTCCTACAATGAGCAGTTCTTC.

The V and J genes are TRBV12-3 or TRBV12-4 and TRBJ1-4, with D perhaps matching TRBD1 (6 bases). Between the trimmed V and J ends, which lost 2 bases and 7 bases, there was a span of 11 bases. The CDR3 has 14 residues. The CDR3 loop reads CASSLLGASEKLFF. The CDR3 DNA is TGTGCCAGCAGTTTATTGGGGGCAAGTGAAAAACTGTTTTTT.

The chain has TRBV20-1 and TRBJ2-1; 9 bases are a match to TRBD1. Germline CDR1 reads DFQATT; CDR2 reads SNEGSKA (reference sequence). CDR3 size: 16 residues. Losses at the gene ends were 6 bases for V and 7 bases for J; bases not matched to a gene: 16. The CDR3 protein is CSANPRRQGGVNEQFF. The CDR3 DNA sequence: TGCAGTGCCAACCCCCGAAGACAGGGGGGTGTTAATGAGCAGTTCTTC.

The chain uses TRBV4-1 and TRBJ1-6; possible D gene TRBD1, 5 bases. The CDR3 spans 16 residues. Germline values: CDR1 MGHRA, CDR2 YSYEKL. V lost 0 bases and J 9 bases, leaving 15 bases between the germline ends. The CDR3 nucleotides read TGCGCCAGCAGCCAAGAGTTCAGAGGGGTTGGTTCACCCCTCCACTTT. Its translation: CASSQEFRGVGSPLHF.

This clonotype was detected many times. This rearrangement joins TRBV11-2 to TRBJ2-2; 13 positions match TRBD2. The CDR3 sequence is 16 residues long. Germline CDR1 and CDR2: SGHAT and FQNNGV. After removal of 1 base from V and 6 bases from J, the junction contained 2 bases not matched to a gene. CDR3 bases: TGTGCCAGCAGCTTAGGGACTAGCGGGGGTCCCGGGGAGCTGTTTTTT. As protein: CASSLGTSGGPGELFF.